These T cell receptor beta chains were read from a single sample in a study of blood T cell repertoires in COVID-19. Using immunoSEQ multiplex PCR, the repertoire was profiled, and TCRdb retains in-frame clones only, with some absent. The data contain roughly 57,000 clones, about 70% of them seen just once; the ten biggest clones take up approximately 15%. The sample was peripheral blood. These receptors were obtained from a woman in her 70s with acute or convalescent COVID-19. Both conserved end residues are part of each CDR3. D genes are given only for firm matches. Clone size appears in some rows only: once, few, many, or a class for an expanded clone.

j_call d_call v_call clone_size cdr3_nt cdr3_aa
TRBJ2-7 TRBD1 TRBV30 . TGTGCCTGGAGTCTGGGCAGGGGGCGCGAGCAGTACTTC CAWSLGRGREQYF
TRBJ1-2 TRBD1 TRBV6-5 . TGTGCCATCCGAAGACAGGGATTTAACTATGGCTACACCTTC CAIRRQGFNYGYTF
TRBJ2-5 . TRBV10-3 . TGTGCCATCAGTGGGTCCCGAGGTGAAGAGACCCAGTACTTC CAISGSRGEETQYF
TRBJ1-6 . TRBV27 . TGTGCCAGCAGACGGGACTTACGGAGCTCCTATAATTCACCCCTCCACTTT CASRRDLRSSYNSPLHF
TRBJ2-7 TRBD1 TRBV7-2 few TGTGCCAGCAGCTTAATCAGGGGGCGCGGCGAGCAGTACTTC CASSLIRGRGEQYF
TRBJ2-5 . TRBV5-6 . TGTGCCAGCAGCCTCCGGGACACACAAGAGACCCAGTACTTC CASSLRDTQETQYF
TRBJ1-2 . TRBV7-9 once TGTGCCAGCAGCCGAGGGACAACAGTCTATGGCTACACCTTC CASSRGTTVYGYTF
TRBJ1-2 . TRBV23-1 few TGCGCCAGCACTCCTTCCCGCAGGCAGGGTGGGAGCTACACCTTC CASTPSRRQGGSYTF
TRBJ1-1 . TRBV14 few TGTGCCAGCAGCCCCGGACCCTTCGGGACTTTCTTT CASSPGPFGTFF
TRBJ2-1 . TRBV10-3 few TGTGCCATCAGTGAGTCCAACGGCTACAATGAGCAGTTCTTC CAISESNGYNEQFF
TRBJ1-1 . TRBV7-3 . TGTGCCAGCAGCTTATCATCGAACACTGAAGCTTTCTTT CASSLSSNTEAFF
TRBJ1-3 . TRBV6-5 few TGTGCCAGCAGGAGAACAGGGACTGGAAACACCATATATTTT CASRRTGTGNTIYF
TRBJ1-5 . TRBV2 . TGTGCCAGCACCCGGGGGGGGGCCCAGCATTTT CASTRGGAQHF
TRBJ1-2 TRBD1 TRBV7-8 . TGTGCCAGCAGCCCTTACTGGACAGGGGAAGGATATGGCTACACCTTC CASSPYWTGEGYGYTF
TRBJ1-1 . TRBV11-2 . TGTGCCAGCAGCTCACGCAGGGGACACACTGAAGCTTTCTTT CASSSRRGHTEAFF
TRBJ2-2 . TRBV25-1 . TGTGCCAGCAGTGAACCCAAGGGGGCGAACACCGGGGAGCTGTTTTTT CASSEPKGANTGELFF
TRBJ2-5 . TRBV29-1 . TGCAGCGTTGACCAAGGCCAGACTCAGTACTTC CSVDQGQTQYF
TRBJ1-6 TRBD1 TRBV6-5 once TGTGCCAGCAGAAGGGGGACAGACCCTATACCCCTCCACTTT CASRRGTDPIPLHF
TRBJ2-1 TRBD2 TRBV4-1 . TGCGCCAGCAGCCGTCGATCCTCTAGCGGTAACACCTACAATGAGCAGTTCTTC CASSRRSSSGNTYNEQFF
TRBJ1-5 TRBD1 TRBV12-5 few TGTGCTAGTGGTGCGGGAGGGCAGGGGGATACTCAGCCCCAGCATTTT CASGAGGQGDTQPQHF
TRBJ1-1 . TRBV3-1/TRBV3-2 . TGTGCCAGCAGCCAAGGGCAGGGAGCTTTCTTT CASSQGQGAFF
TRBJ2-3 . TRBV9 . TGTGCCAGCAGCGTAGAGCCTAGCACAGATACGCAGTATTTT CASSVEPSTDTQYF
TRBJ2-3 TRBD1 TRBV13 . TGTGCCAGCAGCTTAGCAGGGGGCGCGACAGATACGCAGTATTTT CASSLAGGATDTQYF
TRBJ2-5 TRBD2 TRBV10-3 . TGTGCCATCAGTCGACTAGCGGGGTATGAGACCCAGTACTTC CAISRLAGYETQYF
TRBJ2-2 TRBD2 TRBV30 . TGTGCCCGAGGAGGGACTAGCGGGGTTCCCGGGGAGCTGTTTTTT CARGGTSGVPGELFF
TRBJ2-7 TRBD1 TRBV7-2 . TGTGCCAGCAGCACAGGACAGGGCACGCGGGAGCAGTACTTC CASSTGQGTREQYF
TRBJ1-1 . TRBV27 . TGTGCCAGCAGTTTACGTTTGGCAGGGACTGAAGCTTTCTTT CASSLRLAGTEAFF
TRBJ1-1 . TRBV5-3 . TGTGCCAGAAGCTGTGAGAGTCGGTGGAACACTGAAGCTTTCTTT CARSCESRWNTEAFF
TRBJ1-2 . TRBV19 . TGTGCCAGTAGTATGGCTCCAAACCCCTATGGCTACACCTTC CASSMAPNPYGYTF
TRBJ2-6 TRBD1 TRBV5-5 once TGTGCCAGCAGCTCCTTTTTGGGACAGGGGAGCTCTGGGGCCAACGTCCTGACTTTC CASSSFLGQGSSGANVLTF
TRBJ2-7 . TRBV7-3 . TGTGCCAGCAGCGAAGGGGTTCAGACTGGCGGAAAGCAGTACTTC CASSEGVQTGGKQYF
TRBJ2-2 . TRBV7-9 . TGTGCCAGCAGCTTAGCGATGGAGACCGGGGAGCTGTTTTTT CASSLAMETGELFF
TRBJ1-5 . TRBV5-6 . TGTGCCAGCAGCACAGGGAGGGGGAGAGCCCAGCATTTT CASSTGRGRAQHF
TRBJ1-1 . TRBV5-1 . TGCGCCAGCAGCTTGGAGCCAGGGGCGAACACTGAAGCTTTCTTT CASSLEPGANTEAFF
TRBJ1-1 . TRBV5-1 once TGCGCCAGCAGCGAAACAGGGAGAGGGACTGAAGCTTTCTTT CASSETGRGTEAFF
TRBJ1-2 TRBD1 TRBV18 few TGTGCCAGCTCACCACCGGACAGGGGGCGAGGCTACACCTTC CASSPPDRGRGYTF
TRBJ2-3 . TRBV2 few TGTGCCAGCAGTCGGCGGGGCCGCACAGATACGCAGTATTTT CASSRRGRTDTQYF
TRBJ2-7 TRBD1 TRBV9 . TGTGCCAGCAGCGTTAGCCGACAGGGATTCCACGAGCAGTACTTC CASSVSRQGFHEQYF
TRBJ2-5 TRBD2 TRBV3-1/TRBV3-2 few TGTGCCAGCAGCTCATGGACTAGCGGGGTCCAAGAGACCCAGTACTTC CASSSWTSGVQETQYF
TRBJ2-4 . TRBV3-1/TRBV3-2 . TGTGCCAGCAGCCCCCCGTTGTTCTGGGGGCAAGAAAACATTCAGTACTTC CASSPPLFWGQENIQYF
TRBJ1-2 TRBD1 TRBV4-1 many TGCGCCAGCAGCCAGATCCGGACAGGGGGCAACTATGGCTACACCTTC CASSQIRTGGNYGYTF
TRBJ2-4 TRBD2 TRBV5-5 . TGTGCCAGCAGCCACCAGCGGGGGAGAGACATTCAGTACTTC CASSHQRGRDIQYF
TRBJ2-2 . TRBV16 . TGTGCCAGCAGTCACAGGGCGAACACCGGGGAGCTGTTTTTT CASSHRANTGELFF
TRBJ1-1 . TRBV11-2 . TGTGCCAGCAGCTTAGGGCCTCAGACAGGCGGCACTGAAGCTTTCTTT CASSLGPQTGGTEAFF
TRBJ2-7 . TRBV30 . TGTGCCTGGATCCCCACGTACGGGATTTACGAGCAGTACTTC CAWIPTYGIYEQYF
TRBJ2-2 TRBD1 TRBV30 . TGTGCCTGGAGGACGACAGGGGGCACCGGGGAGCTGTTTTTT CAWRTTGGTGELFF
TRBJ2-2 . TRBV3-1/TRBV3-2 . TGTGCCAGCAGTCGTGGTGCGAGTAACACCGGGGAGCTGTTTTTT CASSRGASNTGELFF
TRBJ2-7 . TRBV18 . TGTGCCAGCTCCCCCTATGGCGGCCACTACGAGCAGTACTTC CASSPYGGHYEQYF
TRBJ2-2 . TRBV3-1/TRBV3-2 . TGTGCCAGCAGCCTCCGGTCGAGGGCCGGGGAGCTGTTTTTT CASSLRSRAGELFF
TRBJ1-5 . TRBV24-1 once TGTGCCACCAGTTCGACAGGTACTTTAAATCAGCCCCAGCATTTT CATSSTGTLNQPQHF
TRBJ1-4 . TRBV7-2 . TGTGCCAGCAGCTTAGAACGGAGAGGGAAACTGTTTTTT CASSLERRGKLFF
TRBJ1-5 . TRBV3-1/TRBV3-2 . TGTGCCAGCAGCCAAGCATACGGGAGTAATCAGCCCCAGCATTTT CASSQAYGSNQPQHF